These 32 T cell receptor beta chains originate from one sample sequenced in a study of T cell clones after liver transplantation. Sequencing was performed with immunoSEQ multiplex PCR; in TCRdb, only in-frame clones are kept and a portion is missing. The sample has some 16,000 clones; 80% are singletons. The source material was CD8+ T cells from blood, sampled around 50 months after liver transplant. These receptors originate from a human patient who received a liver transplant. T cells may partly derive from the graft donor.

This rearrangement joins TRBV28 to TRBJ1-5; 8 bases align to TRBD1. The V and J ends lost 3 bases and 4 bases, in that order; junction bases with no gene match: 8. CDR1 and CDR2 (germline): MDHEN, SYDVKM. The CDR3 contains 16 residues. The CDR3 DNA reads as TGTGCCAGCAGTTTCCGAGGGACAGGCTATAATCAGCCCCAGCATTTT. Translating gives CASSFRGTGYNQPQHF.

The rearrangement joins TRBV5-6 to TRBJ2-3; D possibly matches TRBD1 or TRBD2 (5 bases each). Trimming cost V 0 bases and J 6 bases, with 14 bases left between them. CDR1 and CDR2 from the germline V gene are SGHDT and YYEEEE. CDR3 length equals 15 residues. The CDR3 spells CASSLVGTRGDTQYF. Here the CDR3 DNA reads TGTGCCAGCAGCTTGGTAGGGACCCGAGGGGATACGCAGTATTTT.

This clone was recorded once. The rearrangement links TRBV5-4 to TRBJ2-1; D might be TRBD2 (6 bases). Germline-derived CDR1 and CDR2 are SGHNT and YYREEE (reference sequence). CDR3 length: 16 amino acids. Deletions cut 3 bases from V and 5 bases from J, with 18 bases between. The CDR3 here is CASSSEPSGGNNEQFF. For the CDR3, the DNA is TGTGCCAGCAGCTCAGAACCCAGCGGAGGGAACAATGAGCAGTTCTTC.

The chain couples TRBV13 to TRBJ2-1, with a weak D call TRBD1 (5 bases). The CDR3 is 15 amino acids. The germline CDR1 and CDR2 sequences are PRHDT and FYEKMQ (reference sequence). The V end lost 5 bases, the J end lost 7 bases, and 18 bases lay between the germline ends. The CDR3 DNA reads as TGTGCCAGCAGCCAGGGTGGTGGGCCCTTAAATGAGCAGTTCTTC. Translation gives CASSQGGGPLNEQFF.

The rearrangement uses TRBV4-1 and TRBJ2-7; D is possibly TRBD1 (6 bases). Germline V gene sequence: CDR1 MGHRA, CDR2 YSYEKL. CDR3 length: 12 amino acids. V was clipped by 3 bases and J by 3 bases, with 6 bases between them. This CDR3 reads CASSQTGYEQYF. The CDR3 DNA reads TGCGCCAGCAGCCAGACAGGCTACGAGCAGTACTTC.

The chain joins TRBV27 to TRBJ2-3, with 10 bases lining up with TRBD2. In germline, CDR1 is MNHEY, CDR2 SMNVEV (reference sequence). CDR3 length equals 18 residues. The V gene end was trimmed by 5 bases and the J gene end by 0 bases; junction bases not matched to a gene: 11. The DNA for the CDR3 is TGTGCCAGCAGTCCCTACCTACTAGCGGGGTCTAGCACAGATACGCAGTATTTT. It yields the protein CASSPYLLAGSSTDTQYF.

J is TRBJ2-7 and V is TRBV5-6, with 11 bases matching TRBD2. V trimming: 3 bases; J trimming: 2 bases; junction bases outside the gene matches: 1. Germline values: CDR1 SGHDT, CDR2 YYEEEE. CDR3 length: 14 residues. The CDR3 protein is CASSYSGRAYEQYF. The CDR3 region has the DNA TGTGCCAGCAGCTATAGCGGGAGGGCCTACGAGCAGTACTTC.

V and J are TRBV4-3 and TRBJ1-5, with no clear D. The V and J ends lost 0 bases and 9 bases respectively, with 12 bases between them. CDR1 is LGHNA and CDR2 is YSLEER in the germline V gene. The CDR3 has 14 residues. The CDR3 region has the DNA TGCGCCAGCAGCCAAGATTTCGGCCCAAGGCCCCAGCATTTT. Its protein product is CASSQDFGPRPQHF.

The V and J genes are TRBV5-1 and TRBJ2-7; D unclear. Germline loops: CDR1 SGHRS, CDR2 YFSETQ. Deletions cut 0 bases from V and 2 bases from J, with 6 bases between. This CDR3 contains 13 residues. The CDR3 sequence is CASSLASTYEQYF. CDR3 coding DNA: TGCGCCAGCAGCTTGGCTTCAACCTACGAGCAGTACTTC.

V is TRBV7-6 and J is TRBJ2-7; no reliable D call. There are 15 residues in the CDR3. The germline V and J ends were trimmed by 5 bases and 1 base, with 15 bases remaining between them. The germline V gene encodes CDR1 SGHVS and CDR2 FNYEAQ. CDR3 nucleotide sequence: TGTGCCAGCAGCCCCGCAGACGACCAATCCTACGAGCAGTACTTC. It codes for CASSPADDQSYEQYF.

This sequence joins TRBV9 and TRBJ1-1; D call uncertain. Trimming took off 3 bases at V and 7 bases at J, with 19 bases between the two ends. This CDR3 spans 15 amino acids. Germline CDR1 reads SGDLS; CDR2 reads YYNGEE. In nucleotides, the CDR3 is TGTGCCAGCAGCGGGGTAACGGGATGGAGGAGTGAAGCTTTCTTT. It translates to CASSGVTGWRSEAFF.

V usage is TRBV19 and J usage is TRBJ2-1, with D hard to call. This CDR3 comprises 12 residues. The germline V gene encodes CDR1 LNHDA and CDR2 SQIVND (reference sequence). The V end lost 3 bases, the J end lost 8 bases, and 8 bases lay between the germline ends. This CDR3 is CASSMKGHEQFF. The CDR3 DNA reads as TGTGCCAGTAGTATGAAGGGTCATGAGCAGTTCTTC.

The CDR3 DNA reads as TGTGCCAGCAGCTTATCCCCTAGTCTTGGTAATGAGCAGTTCTTC. Its translation is CASSLSPSLGNEQFF. The chain recombines TRBV7-9 with TRBJ2-1; D is uncertain. V was shortened by 2 bases and J by 7 bases, with 15 bases between the two germline ends. The CDR3 runs to 15 residues. The germline V gene encodes CDR1 SEHNR and CDR2 FQNEAQ (reference sequence).

V and J are TRBV9 and TRBJ1-1, with D uncertain. The germline V gene encodes CDR1 SGDLS and CDR2 YYNGEE. The V gene lost 4 bases and the J gene lost 0 bases, with 16 bases spanning the gap. This CDR3 is built from 16 residues. CDR3 loop: CASSTWTDAMNTEAFF. Here the CDR3 DNA reads TGTGCCAGCAGCACCTGGACGGACGCTATGAACACTGAAGCTTTCTTT. Full variable domain (remainder filled in from reference TRBV9 and TRBJ1-1): DSGVTQTPKHLITATGQRVTLRCSPRSGDLSVYWYQQSLDQGLQFLIQYYNGEERAKGNILERFSAQQFPDLHSELNLSSLELGDSALYFCASSTWTDAMNTEAFFGQGTRLTVV.

The chain recombines TRBV4-1 with TRBJ1-2; D not certain. V was trimmed by 3 bases and J by 1 base, leaving 9 bases between them. Per germline, CDR1 MGHRA and CDR2 YSYEKL. This CDR3 is 14 amino acids long. CDR3 coding DNA: TGCGCCAGCAGCCATCACGCCTTTAACTATGGCTACACCTTC. It yields the protein CASSHHAFNYGYTF.

The gene calls are TRBV7-2 and TRBJ2-7; no clear D. The V and J ends lost 8 bases and 0 bases respectively, with 8 bases between them. This CDR3 contains 12 residues. CDR1 is SGHTA, CDR2 FQGNSA, per germline. The CDR3 nucleotides are TGTGCCAGCGGCGAAAGCTCCTACGAGCAGTACTTC. Encoded protein: CASGESSYEQYF.

V usage is TRBV27 and J usage is TRBJ2-2, with D perhaps being TRBD1 or TRBD2 (5 bases each). Looked up from germline, CDR1 is MNHEY and CDR2 is SMNVEV (reference sequence). V lost 8 bases, J lost 0 bases, and 7 bases lay in between. The CDR3 consists of 13 residues. CDR3 region: CASRDPNTGELFF. The CDR3 nucleotides are TGTGCCAGCCGGGACCCGAACACCGGGGAGCTGTTTTTT.

A word on this clone: One base away lies a much larger clone, so this may be a sequencing read error. The same CDR3 can be traced to other DNA sequences in this sample. The chain joins TRBV7-9 to TRBJ2-2; 7 bases line up with TRBD2. The germline CDR1 and CDR2 sequences are SEHNR and FQNEAQ (reference sequence). The CDR3 is made up of 14 amino acids. CDR3 nucleotides: TGTGCTAGCAGCGGGGACTCAATCACCGGGGAGCTGTTTTTT. It is translated as CASSGDSITGELFF.

The rearrangement links TRBV29-1 to TRBJ1-2; weak D call: TRBD1 (6 bases). V dropped 6 bases and J dropped 4 bases, with 12 bases sitting between them. CDR1 and CDR2 (germline): SQVTM, ANQGSEA. The CDR3 totals 12 residues. The CDR3 sequence: CSVHREGYGYTF. DNA for the CDR3: TGCAGCGTACACAGGGAGGGCTATGGCTACACCTTC.

The chain couples TRBV5-6 to TRBJ1-2, with D hard to call. The V gene's germline CDR1 is SGHDT and CDR2 YYEEEE. The CDR3 is 14 residues long. V lost 4 bases and J lost 3, with 13 bases in between. DNA for the CDR3: TGTGCCAGCAGCCCAGCGGGCGATTACTATGGCTACACCTTC. The encoded protein is CASSPAGDYYGYTF.

The rearrangement joins TRBV27 to TRBJ1-2; TRBD1 matches 7 bases. Trimming removed 5 bases from V and 4 bases from J; junction bases left unmatched: 10. Germline V gives CDR1 MNHEY, CDR2 SMNVEV (reference sequence). CDR3 size: 15 residues. Here the CDR3 reads CASSTTGQSGYGYTF. The DNA for the CDR3 is TGTGCCAGCAGTACAACGGGACAGTCTGGCTATGGCTACACCTTC.

This clone was recorded a few times. The chain combines TRBV11-2 with TRBJ2-5; 9 nucleotides match TRBD1. The CDR3 is 13 residues long. V shed 7 bases, J shed 2 bases, and the junction held 2 bases outside the gene matches. The germline V gene encodes CDR1 SGHAT and CDR2 FQNNGV. The CDR3 DNA reads as TGTGCCAGCAACAGGGGGCGTCAAGAGACCCAGTACTTC. As protein: CASNRGRQETQYF.

The J gene is TRBJ1-1, the V gene TRBV27; D not certain. Trimming cost V 3 bases and J 4 bases, with 15 bases left between them. CDR3 length equals 15 residues. The germline gives CDR1 MNHEY, CDR2 SMNVEV (reference sequence). DNA of the CDR3: TGTGCCAGCAGTTTTGCCCCCCCCCGGGGCACTGAAGCTTTCTTT. Its translation is CASSFAPPRGTEAFF.

The chain carries TRBV6-6 and TRBJ2-7, with D unclear. The CDR3 is 13 residues long. Germline CDR1 MNHNY, CDR2 SVGAGI (reference sequence). V was pared by 3 bases and J by 6 bases, with 12 bases between. The CDR3 nucleotides are TGTGCCAGCAGTTATTGGGCGACGCCCGAGCAGTACTTC. This sequence encodes CASSYWATPEQYF.

The chain couples TRBV27 to TRBJ1-5; D remains unclear. This CDR3 has 13 residues. Trimming cost V 0 bases and J 7 bases, with 7 bases left between them. CDR1 is MNHEY, CDR2 SMNVEV, per germline (reference sequence). The CDR3 reads CASSLSQRQPQHF. In DNA, the CDR3 is TGTGCCAGCAGTTTATCCCAACGGCAGCCCCAGCATTTT.

This sequence joins TRBV11-2 and TRBJ1-5, with TRBD1 identical over 8 bases. This CDR3 region has 17 residues. Germline V gives CDR1 SGHAT, CDR2 FQNNGV. With V trimmed by 1 base and J by 0 bases, 5 bases remained unmatched. The CDR3 coding sequence is TGTGCCAGCAGCTTAGGGACAGGGATTGATAGCAATCAGCCCCAGCATTTT. Amino acid sequence: CASSLGTGIDSNQPQHF. The full variable domain, with the rest looked up from reference TRBV11-2 and TRBJ1-5, is EAGVAQSPRYKIIEKRQSVAFWCNPISGHATLYWYQQILGQGPKLLIQFQNNGVVDDSQLPKDRFSAERLKGVDSTLKIQPAKLEDSAVYLCASSLGTGIDSNQPQHFGDGTRLSIL.

J is TRBJ2-1 and V is TRBV4-3, with a possible D match to TRBD1 (5 bases). Germline CDR1 and CDR2: LGHNA and YSLEER. The CDR3 covers 14 residues. Trimming pared 0 bases from V and 6 bases from J, leaving 9 bases between. The CDR3 nucleotides read TGCGCCAGCAGCCAAGACAGACAGCCCAATGAGCAGTTCTTC. As protein: CASSQDRQPNEQFF.

The chain is built from TRBV29-1 and TRBJ1-1; TRBD1 aligns across 7 bases. This CDR3 region has 14 residues. J was trimmed by 1 base and V by 6 bases; bases with no gene match: 8. The germline CDR1 and CDR2 sequences are SQVTM and ANQGSEA. The CDR3 nucleotides read TGCAGCGTGGTTACAGGGGAGAGGAACACTGAAGCTTTCTTT. Translated, it gives CSVVTGERNTEAFF.

The V and J genes are TRBV6-6 and TRBJ2-1, with 9 positions matching TRBD2. V shed 5 bases and J 11 bases; nucleotides not matched to a gene: 10. Germline V gene sequence: CDR1 MNHNY, CDR2 SVGAGI (reference sequence). CDR3 length: 14 residues. In DNA, the CDR3 is TGTGCCAGCAGTACCGGGACTAGCTACTTGCAGCAGTTCTTC. Encoded protein: CASSTGTSYLQQFF.

This chain joins TRBV5-5 and TRBJ2-1, with D tentatively TRBD2 (6 bases). V was shortened by 5 bases and J by 8 bases, with 11 bases between the two germline ends. The CDR3 length is 12 residues. The V gene's germline CDR1 is SGHKS and CDR2 YYEKEE (reference sequence). In DNA form, the CDR3 reads TGTGCCAGCAGTTGGGGAGGTGATGAGCAGTTCTTC. This encodes CASSWGGDEQFF.

Written as DNA, the CDR3 is TGTGCCAGCAGCCGCGTAGGAGCTATGAACACTGAAGCTTTCTTT. It yields the protein CASSRVGAMNTEAFF. The chain combines TRBV5-4 with TRBJ1-1; D unclear. CDR3 length: 15 residues. In germline, CDR1 is SGHNT, CDR2 YYREEE (reference sequence). Trimming left V 4 bases short and J 0 bases short, with 13 bases between.

The chain uses TRBV27 and TRBJ2-7; the match to TRBD2 covers 7 bases. From germline, CDR1 is MNHEY and CDR2 SMNVEV (reference sequence). CDR3 length equals 15 residues. V shed 4 bases and J 0 bases; nucleotides not matched to a gene: 6. CDR3: CASSSRGGSSYEQYF. The CDR3 DNA reads TGTGCCAGCAGTTCCCGAGGCGGGAGCTCCTACGAGCAGTACTTC.